These 28 T cell receptor beta chains were sequenced from one sample in a study of T cells in Graves' hyperthyroidism and ophthalmopathy. RNA transcripts were the template for amplifying TCR beta CDR3 regions. RT-PCR in the first round (using the HTBI primer set) targeted the TCR CDR3. One entry per CDR3 protein, called by TCRdb with MiXCR from the multiplex PCR reads. This table holds around 620,000 distinct CDR3 sequences, about 45% found once. What was sequenced was peripheral blood or thyroid tissue (not recorded which). These receptors were collected from an adult woman with Graves' disease, either hyperthyroidism or ophthalmopathy (not recorded which).

This clonotype was observed a few times. The V call is TRBV20-1, the J call TRBJ1-1, with D uncertain. The CDR3 covers 12 residues. Germline assignment: CDR1 DFQATT and CDR2 SNEGSKA (reference sequence). V was clipped by 6 bases and J by 0 bases, with 8 bases between them. CDR3 sequence: CSARGMNTEAFF. CDR3 coding DNA: TGCAGTGCCCGCGGGATGAACACTGAAGCTTTCTTT.

This chain uses TRBV15 with TRBJ1-5; D is unclear. CDR3 length: 12 amino acids. V lost 1 base to trimming and J lost 5 bases, with 3 bases between them. Germline CDR1 LNHNV, CDR2 YYDKDF (reference sequence). As DNA, the CDR3 is TGTGCCACCAGCAGAGCCGATCAGCCCCAGCATTTT. Its translation: CATSRADQPQHF.

This clonotype was recorded at least ten times. The genes are TRBV6-6 and TRBJ1-2; D gene ambiguous. CDR3 length equals 13 residues. Germline loops: CDR1 MNHNY, CDR2 SVGAGI (reference sequence). The V end was cut by 2 bases, the J end by 3 bases, with 7 bases between. The CDR3 DNA reads TGTGCCAGCAGTTACGGGCAGGACTATGGCTACACCTTC. It encodes CASSYGQDYGYTF.

The sample holds many counts of this clonotype. This rearrangement joins TRBV2 to TRBJ2-2; D gene unclear. Looked up from germline, CDR1 is SNHLY and CDR2 is FYNNEI. V was clipped by 5 bases and J by 5 bases, with 12 bases between them. The CDR3 has 14 amino acids. The CDR3 here is CASSPRPTTGELFF. Here the CDR3 DNA reads TGTGCCAGCAGTCCTAGGCCAACTACCGGGGAGCTGTTTTTT.

There are a few counts of this clonotype. V usage is TRBV6-5 and J usage is TRBJ1-1; D unresolved. The V and J ends lost 5 bases and 9 bases respectively, with 19 bases between them. The CDR3 is made up of 14 amino acids. Per germline, CDR1 MNHEY and CDR2 SVGAGI. The CDR3 region has the DNA TGTGCCAGCAGTCAGTTTGTCGGCACTGAACAAGCTTTCTTT. Residues: CASSQFVGTEQAFF.

This clonotype has ten or more counts. The rearrangement joins TRBV12-3 or TRBV12-4 to TRBJ2-7, with 7 bases matching TRBD2. J lost 0 bases, V lost 4 bases, and 15 bases had no gene match. This CDR3 contains 18 residues. CDR3 protein: CASSSRFGAGDLSYEQYF. DNA for the CDR3: TGTGCCAGCAGTTCGCGCTTTGGGGCGGGAGACCTCTCCTACGAGCAGTACTTC.

This clonotype has a count of ten or more. One junction end disagrees with the germline gene, perhaps due to a read error. The V and J genes are TRBV7-8 and TRBJ2-7; the D gene is possibly TRBD1 (5 bases). CDR1 and CDR2 (germline): SGHVS, FQNEAQ. This CDR3 contains 12 residues. The CDR3 sequence: CASSFDSASLVF. CDR3 nucleotides: TGTGCCAGCAGCTTTGACAGTGCTTCTTTGGTGTTC.

This clonotype was seen only a few times. This CDR3 is CASSWDSLSNQPQHF. For the CDR3, the DNA is TGTGCCAGCAGCTGGGACAGCCTTAGCAATCAGCCCCAGCATTTT. This chain links TRBV7-2 with TRBJ1-5; 7 nucleotides line up with TRBD1. V dropped 4 bases and J dropped 0; count of bases not matched to a gene: 3. The CDR3 is 15 residues long. From germline, CDR1 is SGHTA and CDR2 FQGNSA.

This clonotype was seen many times. The chain links TRBV6-1 to TRBJ2-7; the D call may be TRBD1 or TRBD2 (6 bases each). The CDR3 is 21 residues long. Trimming stripped 6 bases from V and 6 bases from J, with 39 bases between. Germline CDR1 is MNHNS and CDR2 is SASEGT. CDR3 residues: CASSHRQGGTALQPSTREQYF. In DNA form, the CDR3 reads TGTGCCAGCAGCCATCGGCAAGGGGGGACGGCCCTTCAACCCTCCACCCGCGAGCAGTACTTC.

The V call is TRBV6-6, the J call TRBJ1-4, with TRBD1 as a possible D gene (5 bases). Germline V gene lookup returns CDR1 MNHNY and CDR2 SVGAGI (reference sequence). Trimming removed 2 bases at V and 8 bases at J, with 18 bases between. This CDR3 spans 16 amino acids. For the CDR3, the DNA is TGTGCCAGCAGTTACCGTTCGGGGCCTTGGACCGAAAAACTGTTTTTT. Translated, it gives CASSYRSGPWTEKLFF.

This clonotype has just a few counts. The chain employs TRBV29-1 and TRBJ1-1, with D possibly TRBD1 on 6 matching bases. Trimming cost V 3 bases and J 5 bases, with 13 bases left between them. This CDR3 is 13 amino acids long. Germline CDR1 is SQVTM and CDR2 is ANQGSEA. The CDR3 spells CSVEGGAKTEAFF. The CDR3 DNA sequence: TGCAGCGTTGAGGGGGGGGCGAAGACTGAAGCTTTCTTT.

The sample holds many counts of this clonotype. This chain uses TRBV5-1 with TRBJ2-7, with D possibly matching TRBD1 (6 bases). The V end lost 3 bases, the J end lost 2 bases, and 12 bases lay between the germline ends. There are 14 residues in the CDR3. Germline V gene data show CDR1 as SGHRS and CDR2 as YFSETQ. CDR3 protein: CASSSRQATYEQYF. The CDR3 DNA reads as TGCGCCAGCAGCTCGAGACAGGCAACCTACGAGCAGTACTTC.

This chain joins TRBV20-1 and TRBJ1-2; D not certain. V was cut by 6 bases and J by 4 bases, with 18 bases left in between. Germline V gene sequence: CDR1 DFQATT, CDR2 SNEGSKA (reference sequence). The CDR3 runs to 14 residues. This chain's CDR3 is CSATTSGGGYGYTF. CDR3 nucleotide sequence: TGCAGTGCAACCACTAGCGGAGGCGGCTATGGCTACACCTTC.

The chain employs TRBV5-1 and TRBJ2-7, with TRBD1 matching 9 bases. J lost 2 bases, V lost 2 bases, and 8 bases had no gene match. Germline CDR1 is SGHRS and CDR2 is YFSETQ. The CDR3 runs to 16 residues. The CDR3 DNA reads as TGCGCCAGCAGCTTACAACCCGGGACAGGGCCCTACGAGCAGTACTTC. Its translation: CASSLQPGTGPYEQYF. The complete variable domain, with remaining parts taken from reference TRBV5-1 and TRBJ2-7, reads KAGVTQTPRYLIKTRGQQVTLSCSPISGHRSVSWYQQTPGQGLQFLFEYFSETQRNKGNFPGRFSGRQFSNSRSEMNVSTLELGDSALYLCASSLQPGTGPYEQYFGPGTRLTVT.

This clonotype was seen a handful of times. The chain links TRBV25-1 to TRBJ1-4, with TRBD1 as a possible D gene (6 bases). The CDR3 runs to 17 residues. The germline gives CDR1 MGHDK, CDR2 SYGVNS. V gave up 1 base and J gave up 0 bases, with 12 bases separating them. The CDR3 bases are TGTGCCAGCAGTGAATGGGGCAGGGGAGCAACTAATGAAAAACTGTTTTTT. Translating it yields CASSEWGRGATNEKLFF.

The table lists this clonotype with many counts. The V call is TRBV20-1, the J call TRBJ2-2; 10 positions match TRBD1. The CDR3 is made up of 16 amino acids. Germline assignment: CDR1 DFQATT and CDR2 SNEGSKA (reference sequence). Losses at the gene ends were 0 bases for V and 5 bases for J; bases not matched to a gene: 6. CDR3 in DNA: TGCAGTGCTAGAGATTTAGGGACAGGGGATACCGGGGAGCTGTTTTTT. It yields the protein CSARDLGTGDTGELFF.

This clonotype has just one count. The conserved phenylalanine or tryptophan normally closing the CDR3 is absent here, so this likely arose from a read error. It is unclear where the CDR3 begins or ends on the DNA, so no DNA is shown, and the CDR3 is as TCRdb lists it. CDR3 region: CAISDPTPTGGYYGYTFGS. This sequence joins TRBV10-3 and TRBJ2-5; TRBD1, the D gene given by the table, was not confirmed from the DNA. Germline values: CDR1 ENHRY, CDR2 SYGVKD. The CDR3 is made up of 19 amino acids, end residues included.

This clonotype was seen a few times. Just one base apart from a much larger clone, this may be a read error. The J gene is TRBJ1-5, the V gene TRBV2; 9 bases are shared with TRBD1. Germline V gene lookup returns CDR1 SNHLY and CDR2 FYNNEI. CDR3 length: 14 amino acids. For the CDR3, the DNA is TGTGCCAGCAGCCTGGACAGGGGCAATCAGCCCCAGCGTTTT. It translates to CASSLDRGNQPQRF. Based on the CDR3 plus reference TRBV2 and TRBJ1-5, the full variable domain is EPEVTQTPSHQVTQMGQEVILRCVPISNHLYFYWYRQILGQKVEFLVSFYNNEISEKSEIFDDQFSVERPDGSNFTLKIRSTKLEDSAMYFCASSLDRGNQPQRFGDGTRLSIL.

The chain has TRBV7-2 and TRBJ2-2, with unresolved D. Germline values: CDR1 SGHTA, CDR2 FQGNSA. The CDR3 sequence is 13 residues long. V was cut by 5 bases and J by 2 bases, with 6 bases left in between. The chain's CDR3 is CASSGLNTGELFF. CDR3 bases: TGTGCCAGCAGCGGCCTAAACACCGGGGAGCTGTTTTTT.

The rearrangement uses TRBV7-3 and TRBJ2-3, with D perhaps assigned TRBD1 or TRBD2 (6 bases each). The CDR3 length is 14 residues. The germline V gene has CDR1 SGHTA and CDR2 FQGTGA. Trimming shortened V by 5 bases and J by 2 bases, and 11 bases separated the two germline ends. Here the CDR3 reads CASSNSGATDTQYF. The CDR3 DNA follows: TGTGCCAGCAGCAACTCGGGGGCCACAGATACGCAGTATTTT. Complete variable domain (other parts from reference TRBV7-3 and TRBJ2-3): GAGVSQTPSNKVTEKGKYVELRCDPISGHTALYWYRQSLGQGPEFLIYFQGTGAADDSGLPNDRFFAVRPEGSVSTLKIQRTERGDSAVYLCASSNSGATDTQYFGPGTRLTVL.

The chain uses TRBV9 and TRBJ1-4, with D maybe TRBD1 (5 bases). Trimming pared 0 bases from V and 4 bases from J, leaving 7 bases between. This CDR3 has 14 amino acids. CDR1 and CDR2 from the germline V gene are SGDLS and YYNGEE. The CDR3 protein is CASSVVGRNEKLFF. CDR3 coding DNA: TGTGCCAGCAGCGTAGTGGGGCGTAATGAAAAACTGTTTTTT.

The chain carries TRBV7-9 and TRBJ2-7; D call uncertain. Between the trimmed V and J ends, which lost 1 base and 6 bases, there was a span of 13 bases. The length of the CDR3 is 14 residues. CDR1 is SEHNR and CDR2 is FQNEAQ in the germline V gene (reference sequence). CDR3 sequence reads: CASSLGFRMREQYF. DNA of the CDR3: TGTGCCAGCAGCTTAGGTTTCAGGATGCGCGAGCAGTACTTC.

The rearrangement joins TRBV10-3 to TRBJ1-2, with 7 bases identical to TRBD1. The V segment lost 9 bases and the J segment 4 bases; nucleotides outside the gene matches: 11. The CDR3 contains 14 residues. CDR1 is ENHRY, CDR2 SYGVKD, per germline. CDR3 residues: CAIANRGQPYGYTF. The CDR3 nucleotides are TGTGCCATTGCCAACAGGGGACAGCCCTATGGCTACACCTTC.

The table lists this clonotype with many counts. This chain uses TRBV15 with TRBJ2-5, with 7 bases identical to TRBD1. V shed 8 bases and J 3 bases; nucleotides not matched to a gene: 9. The germline V gene has CDR1 LNHNV and CDR2 YYDKDF (reference sequence). This CDR3 has 14 amino acids. The CDR3 loop is CATQAGTVKETQYF. The DNA of the CDR3 is TGTGCCACCCAAGCTGGGACAGTCAAAGAGACCCAGTACTTC.

The chain is built from TRBV10-3 and TRBJ2-2, with D tentatively TRBD2 (6 bases). With 4 bases removed from V and 12 bases from J, the gap between germline ends came to 24 bases. Germline lookup yields CDR1 ENHRY and CDR2 SYGVKD. This CDR3 comprises 16 residues. DNA for the CDR3: TGTGCCATCAGTGCCGGGGGTTTTGATCAGCCCCCGAAGCTGTTTTTT. Amino acids: CAISAGGFDQPPKLFF.

V is TRBV30 and J is TRBJ1-2; no reliable D call. CDR1 and CDR2 (germline): GTSNPN, SVGIG (reference sequence). The CDR3 consists of 16 residues. The V end was cut by 3 bases, the J end by 4 bases, with 21 bases between. The CDR3: CAWRVTHERVLYGYTF. The DNA of the CDR3 is TGTGCCTGGAGGGTAACCCATGAGCGGGTCCTCTATGGCTACACCTTC.

J is TRBJ1-5 and V is TRBV7-2; a weak D match, TRBD1 (5 bases). Trimming took 5 bases from V and 11 from J, leaving 25 bases between them. The CDR3 totals 16 residues. CDR1 SGHTA and CDR2 FQGNSA come from the germline V gene. The CDR3 spells CASSQEAGRQAETQHF. CDR3 DNA sequence: TGTGCCAGCAGCCAAGAAGCGGGACGCCAGGCCGAGACCCAGCATTTT.

This clonotype appeared many times. V gene TRBV7-9 combines with J gene TRBJ1-6; D gene uncertain. Germline-derived CDR1 and CDR2 are SEHNR and FQNEAQ (reference sequence). The germline V and J ends were trimmed by 2 bases and 7 bases, with 9 bases remaining between them. The CDR3 extends over 14 amino acids. CDR3 residues: CASSLWGGNSPLHF. The CDR3 nucleotides are TGTGCCAGCAGCTTATGGGGTGGGAATTCACCCCTCCACTTT.